The clone carrying this T cell receptor beta chain occurred many times. Its specificity is not known. These data belong to a study of regulatory T cells in long-lasting Graves disease. Findings and limits, study-wide: Persistent cases favored TRBV28, TRBJ1-2 and TRBJ2-5. Patients whose Graves' disease persisted exhibited lower TCR diversity than those newly diagnosed. Accuracy was possibly reduced by small sample size.

Arm-PCR of CDR3 regions and iRepertoire HTBI primers were the basis on which TCR beta libraries were built. A single record per CDR3 protein comes from TCRdb applying MiXCR to the multiplex PCR reads. Of roughly 380,000 distinct CDR3 sequences detected, around 15% appear once; the ten largest clones hold roughly 20%. Looked up from germline, CDR1 is DFQATT and CDR2 is SNEGSKA (reference sequence). J lost 1 base, V lost 0 bases, and 11 bases had no gene match. The CDR3 sequence is 17 residues long. Time point meaning: newly diagnosed GD, antithyroid drugs for less than 3 months. PBMC RNA served as the TCR library source. Graves' disease diagnosis was established per American Thyroid Association guidelines.

Specimen: peripheral blood mononuclear cells (PBMCs), collected at new diagnosis, from a patient treated with antithyroid drugs. The chain links TRBV20-1 to TRBJ1-2, with 7 bases identical to TRBD1. This sequence was found in a female donor with Graves disease. The CDR3 loop is CSARDLRQGPFNYGYTF. CDR3 bases: TGCAGTGCTAGAGATCTGAGACAGGGACCTTTTAACTATGGCTACACCTTC.